Following are 10 T cell receptor beta chains from one sample sequenced in a study of identifying expanded T cells in peripheral blood. Assay used: immunoSEQ multiplex PCR; TCRdb lists only in-frame clones, some missing. The sample lists approximately 100,000 clones; 75% to 90% were seen once. The source material was blood. Every receptor here comes from a person aged 18 to 69 in good health.

Worth noting for this clone: An end of the junction does not agree with germline; a read error may underlie this. The chain has TRBV2 and TRBJ2-7; possibly TRBD1 for D (5 bases). The CDR3 has 15 amino acids. Germline CDR1 is SNHLY and CDR2 is FYNNEI. In nucleotides, the CDR3 is TGTGCCAGCAGTGTAGGGGCAGAGGTTGGAGCTGTGGGGTTTTTC. Its translation is CASSVGAEVGAVGFF.

The V and J genes are TRBV4-1 and TRBJ2-3; 7 nucleotides align to TRBD2. CDR1 and CDR2 (germline): MGHRA, YSYEKL. V was pared by 0 bases and J by 6 bases, with 9 bases of the junction left unmatched. The CDR3 has 16 amino acids. In DNA form, the CDR3 reads TGCGCCAGCAGCCAAGAAGTTACGGGGGGTACGGATACGCAGTATTTT. Protein product: CASSQEVTGGTDTQYF.

The rearrangement links TRBV10-2 to TRBJ2-7, with TRBD2 as a possible D gene (5 bases). The CDR3 length is 16 residues. V lost 4 bases, J lost 4 bases, and 20 bases lay in between. CDR1 WSHSY and CDR2 SAAADI come from the germline V gene. CDR3 sequence reads: CASSGPTMGRRYEQYF. Here the CDR3 DNA reads TGCGCCAGCAGTGGCCCCACAATGGGCAGGAGGTACGAGCAGTACTTC.

This CDR3 reads CASSQGQGALQPQHF. In DNA, the CDR3 is TGTGCCAGCAGTCAGGGACAGGGGGCTCTTCAGCCCCAGCATTTT. The J gene is TRBJ1-5, the V gene TRBV6-5; the match to TRBD1 covers 12 bases. The germline V gene has CDR1 MNHEY and CDR2 SVGAGI. V lost 5 bases and J lost 6; bases outside the gene matches: 5. The CDR3 covers 15 residues.

This rearrangement joins TRBV6-7 to TRBJ1-5; possible D gene TRBD1, 6 bases. TRBV6-7 is noted as an ORF with a role that remains uncertain. Trimming left V 6 bases short and J 5 bases short, with 14 bases between. The CDR3 has 14 amino acids. CDR3 bases: TGTGCCAGCAGATACCGGGACATTTATCAGCCCCAGCATTTT. It codes for CASRYRDIYQPQHF.

V gene TRBV1 combines with J gene TRBJ2-7; the table's TRBD1 call for D was not verified on the DNA. TRBV1 is recorded as a pseudogene. The CDR3 consists of 19 residues. The CDR3 DNA is TGCACCAGCAGCCCCTGGACAGCGAGTTGGTTTTGGCACGCCTACGAGCAGTACTTC. Its protein is CTSSPWTASWFWHAYEQYF.

The table lists this clone with a few counts. The chain combines TRBV6-5 with TRBJ1-6; TRBD1 is a possible D gene (5 bases). Germline V CDR1 and CDR2: MNHEY, SVGAGI. Trimming stripped 0 bases from V and 11 bases from J, with 14 bases between. This CDR3 is 15 amino acids long. This CDR3 reads CASSYSGVNGPPLHF. The DNA for the CDR3 is TGTGCCAGCAGTTACTCAGGGGTGAATGGTCCACCCCTCCACTTT.

The chain carries TRBV21-1 and TRBJ1-5; the table's TRBD1 call for D was not verified on the DNA. TRBV21-1 counts as a pseudogene. CDR3 length: 19 residues. The CDR3 nucleotides are TGTGCCAGCAGCAAAGGGTTGGGACAGGGGGCGGATTGCAATCAGCCCCAGCATTTT. Its translation: CASSKGLGQGADCNQPQHF.

This chain uses TRBV19 with TRBJ2-1; D might be TRBD1 (5 bases). The germline gives CDR1 LNHDA, CDR2 SQIVND (reference sequence). V was shortened by 4 bases and J by 5 bases, with 15 bases between the two germline ends. The CDR3 extends over 15 amino acids. The CDR3 sequence: CASSRRQWGNNEQFF. DNA of the CDR3: TGTGCCAGTAGTAGGAGACAGTGGGGAAACAATGAGCAGTTCTTC.

V is TRBV7-6 and J is TRBJ2-7; no definite D call. Germline CDR1 and CDR2: SGHVS and FNYEAQ. This CDR3 is built from 12 residues. The V gene lost 5 bases and the J gene lost 2 bases, with 7 bases spanning the gap. The CDR3 loop is CASSRVAYEQYF. The CDR3 DNA reads as TGTGCCAGCAGCCGTGTCGCCTACGAGCAGTACTTC.